The TCR beta chain under discussion was sequenced for a study of beta chain features in type 1 diabetes (dated by TCRdb to the late 2010s). The study in broad terms: Mean age, gender distribution, total cell number and subset yield were not different between patients and healthy donors. In the study, TCRB repertoires of sorted circulating CD4+ T cell subsets from recently diagnosed type 1 diabetes patients were compared with those of matched healthy donors. A total of roughly 100 million sorted cells were examined across all samples, and the number of cells per subset was strongly correlated with RNA yield. Naive and central memory subsets were obtained from all 30 or so donors, but regulatory and stem cell-like memory subsets were isolated from only 8 patients and roughly 8 healthy donors.

Each donor gave one peripheral blood draw, about 110 mL on average, collected into heparinised tubes. Naive, central memory, regulatory and stem cell-like memory CD4+ T cells were sorted on a BD FACSAria II using a panel including CD45RO, CCR7, CD25, CD127, CD95 and CD27. A purity above 95% was achieved for all sorted populations. PBMCs were isolated right away by Lymphoprep density gradient centrifugation and were stained directly, without culture. So that batch effects would be minimized, each experiment stained and sorted samples in pairs, pairing one healthy donor with one patient. General findings and caveats noted by the study authors: PCR might favor shorter templates, but patient and control samples were amplified and corrected together, so any skew would affect both groups equally. Patients with type 1 diabetes made fewer insertions and deleted more nucleotides at VDJ recombination sites, implying thymic rearrangement abnormalities. A moderate but significant shortening of TCRB CDR3 length was observed in type 1 diabetes patients in all four CD4+ subsets. Naive, central memory and regulatory TCRB repertoires appeared to be more similar among patients than among healthy donors. Because the HLA sub-analyses included only small numbers of individuals, any influence of HLA type on TCRB rearrangement was left unresolved. Because cDNA was sequenced instead of genomic DNA, highly expressing activated cells could be over-represented, though the groups showed no difference in activation or CD3 levels.

The High Capacity cDNA Reverse Transcription Kit was used to reverse transcribe all of the isolated RNA, meaning that expressed TCRB transcripts were what got sequenced. Deep immunoSEQ sequencing was performed on naive, central memory and regulatory T cell samples, with an average of roughly 4 million total reads per sample. Sorted cells were lysed in RLT buffer and RNA was extracted with DNase-treated RNeasy Micro or Mini kits, depending on cell number. To prevent cross-contamination, every cell subset was processed on its own, while patient and healthy donor samples were processed together. Using the immunoSEQ multiplex PCR, TCRB sequences were amplified from cDNA into 87-bp fragments spanning the CDR3 region. Sequencing of the amplicons was done on the Illumina HiSeq platform. The paper's processing steps were these. Synthetic template baselines were used to correct PCR bias computationally, reads within Hamming distance 2 were collapsed, and singletons that could not be merged were discarded. By aligning reads against IMGT, V, D and J genes, CDR3 length, and insertions or deletions at six rearrangement sites were assigned. Within each subset, clonotype counts were normalized to sorted cell number, and only after that were true diversity and Gini coefficients computed with the tcR R package. The overlap coefficient, calculated on TCRB nucleotide sequences, was used to measure repertoire sharing. Held by TCRdb, this immuneACCESS table contains in-frame sequences only and omits some clones. Under half of the omission traces to an unresolved V gene where checked; the cause of the rest is unknown. The DNA was the basis for D and trimming; V, J and clone size are from that table. In this sample the table shows about 120,000 clones, roughly 17% of which occur a single time. Of the sample, roughly 2.6% falls within the top ten clones.

This clone was observed a few times. The antigen it recognizes is unknown. The sample holds no much larger clone one base away, and base qualities are not on file. The TCR comes from a man between 18 and 29 years old with type 1 diabetes. The material sequenced was central memory CD4+ T cells from blood.

For the CDR3, the sequence is CASSPGTPGMGTIYF. The sequenced DNA is TGTGCCAGCAGCCCCGGGACTCCTGGAATGGGCACCATATATTTT. The chain is assembled from TRBV27 and TRBJ1-3, and TRBD1 may be the D gene, going by 5 matching bases. V lost 6 bases and J lost 9 bases; the stretch between them is 21 bases long. Taken from cysteine to phenylalanine, the CDR3 has 15 residues. The retained sequence is limited to the CDR3, 45 bases, with the frame set at the first base. CDR1 and CDR2 (MNHEY, SMNVEV) derive from the germline V gene (reference sequence).